One sample yielded the 26 T cell receptor beta chains listed below, sequenced in a study of molecular identifiers for immune sequencing clone quantification. TCRdb ran MiXCR on the PCR reads and lists one entry per CDR3 protein. The table includes 85,000 to 100,000 distinct CDR3 sequences, around 24% detected once. Sequencing used naive CD8+ T cells from blood, with Jurkat cell RNA spiked in. Sample subset: FACS-sorted CD8+CD4-CCR7+CD45RA+ naive T cells. Source of these receptors: a human donor in good health. Some libraries in this study had Jurkat cell RNA spiked in.

This clonotype was counted at least ten times. The gene calls are TRBV12-3 or TRBV12-4 and TRBJ1-6; D gene uncertain. V was shortened by 6 bases and J by 12 bases, with 15 bases between the two germline ends. This CDR3 is built from 13 residues. This CDR3 is CASRPDTLGPLHF. The CDR3 bases are TGTGCCAGCAGACCTGACACCTTGGGACCCCTCCACTTT.

This clonotype was recorded at least ten times. CDR3 in amino acids: CASTGGSGGDGTDTQYF. CDR3 in DNA: TGTGCCAGCACTGGGGGTAGCGGGGGTGACGGCACAGATACGCAGTATTTT. This chain uses TRBV6-5 with TRBJ2-3; the match to TRBD2 covers 9 bases. CDR3 size: 17 residues. Germline values: CDR1 MNHEY, CDR2 SVGAGI. The ends lost 7 bases at V and 1 base at J; junction bases unmatched: 12.

This clonotype was counted many times. The V gene is TRBV20-1, the J gene TRBJ1-5; TRBD1 might be the D (5 bases). In germline, CDR1 is DFQATT, CDR2 SNEGSKA (reference sequence). Trimming left V 7 bases short and J 3 bases short, with 13 bases between. This CDR3 has 13 residues. CDR3 loop: CSVGDINNQPQHF. In DNA form, the CDR3 reads TGCAGTGTGGGGGATATCAACAATCAGCCCCAGCATTTT.

The chain links TRBV6-2 or TRBV6-3 to TRBJ2-1; TRBD2 agrees at 8 bases. V shed 1 base, J shed 6 bases, and the junction held 5 bases outside the gene matches. CDR3 length: 15 residues. Germline V gene sequence: CDR1 MNHEY, CDR2 SVGEGT. CDR3 DNA: TGTGCCAGCAGTTACTTAGGGACTAGTGGCAATGAGCAGTTCTTC. Protein: CASSYLGTSGNEQFF.

This clonotype was counted many times. V usage is TRBV4-2 and J usage is TRBJ2-7, with D unresolved. Germline V CDR1 and CDR2: LGHNA, YNFKEQ. Trimming removed 0 bases at V and 4 bases at J, with 7 bases between. The CDR3 loop spans 13 amino acids. This CDR3 reads CASSQDLGYEQYF. The CDR3 region has the DNA TGTGCCAGCAGCCAAGATTTAGGGTACGAGCAGTACTTC.

The V call is TRBV5-8, the J call TRBJ2-7; D not certain. CDR3 size: 15 residues. The V gene's germline CDR1 is SGHTS and CDR2 YDEGEE. V lost 0 bases and J lost 0, with 10 bases in between. CDR3 region: CASSLDSSCSYEQYF. Written as DNA, the CDR3 is TGTGCCAGCAGCTTGGACAGTTCGTGCTCCTACGAGCAGTACTTC.

This clonotype has at least ten counts. This chain uses TRBV29-1 with TRBJ2-7, with TRBD1 identical over 8 bases. Germline V gene sequence: CDR1 SQVTM, CDR2 ANQGSEA. J was trimmed by 4 bases and V by 0 bases; bases with no gene match: 5. The CDR3 totals 14 residues. The CDR3 region is CSVEDDRGGYEQYF. The DNA of the CDR3 is TGCAGCGTTGAAGACGACAGGGGAGGTTACGAGCAGTACTTC.

With respect to this clonotype: This sequence may be a read error, since a much larger clone differs from it by one base. The V and J genes are TRBV6-2 or TRBV6-3 and TRBJ2-3; 7 nucleotides agree with TRBD1. Germline V gene sequence: CDR1 MNHEY, CDR2 SVGEGT. V dropped 6 bases and J dropped 4; count of bases not matched to a gene: 22. The CDR3 runs 19 residues. CDR3 in amino acids: CASRPYNKAGTGEADTQYF. DNA of the CDR3: TGTGCCAGCAGACCCTACAACAAAGCCGGTACAGGGGAAGCAGATACGCAGTATTTT.

This clonotype was detected ten times or more. J is TRBJ2-3 and V is TRBV12-3 or TRBV12-4; the D gene could be TRBD1 or TRBD2 (7 bases each). The CDR3 is 15 residues long. The V end lost 6 bases, the J end lost 5 bases, and 18 bases lay between the germline ends. The CDR3 DNA reads as TGTGCCAGCAGCCCCCAGGGGGGGGTTTTAGATACGCAGTATTTT. Protein product: CASSPQGGVLDTQYF.

This clonotype was detected a few times. The chain employs TRBV3-1 and TRBJ2-7, with 11 bases fitting TRBD2. The germline V gene has CDR1 LGHDT and CDR2 YNNKEL (reference sequence). The CDR3 length is 17 residues. V lost 8 bases to trimming and J lost 3 bases; unmatched junction nucleotides: 15. DNA for the CDR3: TGTGCCAGCGGCGGTAGCGGGAGGGCCGGTCAGGACTACGAGCAGTACTTC. Amino acid sequence: CASGGSGRAGQDYEQYF.

Turning to this clonotype: This may come from a read error, since a much larger clone is one base off. This rearrangement joins TRBV2 to TRBJ2-7; D is undetermined. Germline CDR1 is SNHLY and CDR2 is FYNNEI. The CDR3 runs to 15 residues. The CDR3 DNA reads TGTGCCAGCAGTGAAGGGCTAACCCCTAACTACGAGCAGCACTTC. Amino acid sequence: CASSEGLTPNYEQHF.

The table lists this clonotype with many counts. This chain links TRBV28 with TRBJ2-7, with 7 bases matching TRBD2. With V trimmed by 6 bases and J by 0 bases, 5 bases remained unmatched. The CDR3 is 14 amino acids. Germline V gene sequence: CDR1 MDHEN, CDR2 SYDVKM. This CDR3 is CASSQLASSYEQYF. As DNA, the CDR3 is TGTGCCAGCAGCCAACTAGCGAGCTCCTACGAGCAGTACTTC. The full variable domain, rest sourced from reference TRBV28 and TRBJ2-7, is DVKVTQSSRYLVKRTGEKVFLECVQDMDHENMFWYRQDPGLGLRLIYFSYDVKMKEKGDIPEGYSVSREKKERFSLILESASTNQTSMYLCASSQLASSYEQYFGPGTRLTVT.

The chain combines TRBV28 with TRBJ2-1, with 8 nucleotides matching TRBD2. This CDR3 is built from 17 residues. V dropped 3 bases and J dropped 1; count of bases not matched to a gene: 8. CDR1 MDHEN and CDR2 SYDVKM come from the germline V gene. CDR3: CASSFGSGRVSYNEQFF. DNA of the CDR3: TGTGCCAGCAGTTTCGGGAGCGGGAGAGTGTCCTACAATGAGCAGTTCTTC.

This clonotype appeared many times. This sequence joins TRBV6-5 and TRBJ2-5; D is possibly TRBD1 (6 bases). Germline V gives CDR1 MNHEY, CDR2 SVGAGI. The CDR3 covers 15 residues. Trimming cost V 7 bases and J 2 bases, with 17 bases left between them. CDR3 amino acids: CASTVWDKGQETQYF. The CDR3 coding sequence is TGTGCCAGCACCGTTTGGGACAAGGGGCAAGAGACCCAGTACTTC.

This clonotype has only a few counts. This may be a read error, as it is one base from a much larger clone. This sequence joins TRBV4-1 and TRBJ2-3; D remains unclear. This CDR3 has 15 residues. Germline CDR1 reads MGHRA; CDR2 reads YSYEKL. The CDR3 spells CASSQVPSLTATQYF. The CDR3 DNA reads TGCGCCAGCAGCCAAGTGCCCAGTCTTACAGCTACGCAGTATTTT.

This clonotype was detected many times. The V gene is TRBV7-9, the J gene TRBJ2-2; D gene ambiguous. The V end was cut by 2 bases, the J end by 7 bases, with 17 bases between. Germline V gene lookup returns CDR1 SEHNR and CDR2 FQNEAQ (reference sequence). The CDR3 consists of 16 residues. As DNA, the CDR3 is TGTGCCAGCAGCTTACCTACGGCCGGCTACGGCGGGGAGCTGTTTTTT. It encodes CASSLPTAGYGGELFF.

This clonotype was detected ten times or more. The chain carries TRBV6-2 or TRBV6-3 and TRBJ2-3, with D unresolved. The length of the CDR3 is 16 residues. In germline, CDR1 is MNHEY, CDR2 SVGEGT. Trimming shortened V by 6 bases and J by 2 bases, and 18 bases separated the two germline ends. CDR3 DNA sequence: TGTGCCAGCAGCTCCCACGCCCGGCCCTACACAGATACGCAGTATTTT. Translating it yields CASSSHARPYTDTQYF.

Concerning this clonotype: This could be a read error, since a much larger clone is one nucleotide away. The chain combines TRBV5-6 with TRBJ2-3; D uncertain. This CDR3 contains 15 residues. CDR1 is SGHDT, CDR2 YYEEEE, per germline. The V gene lost 5 bases and the J gene lost 0 bases, with 13 bases spanning the gap. The CDR3 nucleotides are TGTGCCAGCAGTTCCGGCGTGGCTAGCACAGATACGCAGTATTTT. Translated, it gives CASSSGVASTDTQYF.

The chain links TRBV4-2 to TRBJ1-1; D ambiguous. The CDR3 is 13 amino acids. Trimming removed 4 bases from V and 4 bases from J, with 10 bases in between. The germline CDR1 and CDR2 sequences are LGHNA and YNFKEQ. CDR3 sequence reads: CASSPGGPTEAFF. As DNA, the CDR3 is TGTGCCAGCAGCCCAGGTGGCCCCACTGAAGCTTTCTTT.

This clonotype was found once. This rearrangement joins TRBV15 to TRBJ2-3; tentatively, D is TRBD1 or TRBD2 (5 bases each). Trimming shortened V by 3 bases and J by 4 bases, and 20 bases separated the two germline ends. Germline V lookup: CDR1 LNHNV, CDR2 YYDKDF (reference sequence). The CDR3 loop spans 17 amino acids. CDR3 in DNA: TGTGCCACCAGCAGGCGATTGGGACGCGGAGGTGCAGATACGCAGTATTTT. This encodes CATSRRLGRGGADTQYF.

With respect to this clonotype: This may arise from a read error, as a much more abundant clone is one base away. The V call is TRBV7-9, the J call TRBJ2-2, with 10 positions matching TRBD2. In germline, CDR1 is SEHNR, CDR2 FQNEAQ (reference sequence). V was clipped by 2 bases and J by 6 bases; unmatched bases: 12. This CDR3 is 18 amino acids long. CDR3 DNA: TGTGCCAGCAGCTTACCCTTAACTAGCGGGGAATACGCCGGGGAGCTGTTTTTT. Amino acid sequence: CASSLPLTSGEYAGELFF.

This clonotype was counted ten times or more. The chain joins TRBV18 to TRBJ2-3; D gene unclear. Germline loops: CDR1 KGHSH, CDR2 LQKENI. The CDR3 loop spans 15 amino acids. Deletions cut 6 bases from V and 3 bases from J, with 16 bases between. The CDR3 DNA sequence: TGTGCCAGCTCCACCGGAGCCCTCTGGACAGATACGCAGTATTTT. It codes for CASSTGALWTDTQYF.

This clonotype showed up many times. This chain connects TRBV7-2 to TRBJ2-1, with D perhaps matching TRBD2 (6 bases). V lost 5 bases, J lost 7 bases, and 12 bases lay in between. The CDR3 loop spans 13 amino acids. Per the germline V gene, CDR1 is SGHTA and CDR2 is FQGNSA. CDR3 DNA sequence: TGTGCCAGCAGCCTAGGAGGGAGGAATGAGCAGTTCTTC. It translates to CASSLGGRNEQFF.

In its sample, this clonotype was seen many times. This chain uses TRBV27 with TRBJ2-7; 11 bases agree with TRBD2. Germline V CDR1 and CDR2: MNHEY, SMNVEV (reference sequence). Losses at the gene ends were 7 bases for V and 6 bases for J; bases not matched to a gene: 8. This CDR3 contains 14 residues. Written as DNA, the CDR3 is TGTGCCAGCAATCAACTAGCGGGAGAGGGCGAGCAGTACTTC. Its protein product is CASNQLAGEGEQYF.

This clonotype has ten or more counts. The V call is TRBV4-2, the J call TRBJ2-1; unclear D gene. Trimming left V 4 bases short and J 4 bases short, with 11 bases between. CDR1 is LGHNA, CDR2 YNFKEQ, per germline. This CDR3 is built from 14 residues. CDR3 coding DNA: TGTGCCAGCAGCCCCGCAACGGAATACAATGAGCAGTTCTTC. It is translated as CASSPATEYNEQFF.

As to this clonotype: A much larger clone lies a single base off, so this may be a read error. The chain combines TRBV12-3 or TRBV12-4 with TRBJ2-2; D possibly uses TRBD1 or TRBD2 (5 bases each). The CDR3 totals 14 residues. The DNA of the CDR3 is TGTGCCAGCAGTTTAGCCAGGGCCACCGGGGAGCTGTTATTT. Protein product: CASSLARATGELLF.